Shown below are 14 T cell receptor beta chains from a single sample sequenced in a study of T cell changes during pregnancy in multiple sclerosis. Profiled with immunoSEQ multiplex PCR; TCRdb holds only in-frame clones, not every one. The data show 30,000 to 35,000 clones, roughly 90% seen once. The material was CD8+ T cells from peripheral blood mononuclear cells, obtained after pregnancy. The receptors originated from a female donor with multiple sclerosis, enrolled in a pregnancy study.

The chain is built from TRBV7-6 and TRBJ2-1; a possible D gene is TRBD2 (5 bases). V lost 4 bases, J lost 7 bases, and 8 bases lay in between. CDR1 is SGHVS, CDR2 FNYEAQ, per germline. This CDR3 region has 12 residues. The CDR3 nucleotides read TGTGCCAGCAGCTCCGGGGATAATGAGCAGTTCTTC. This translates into CASSSGDNEQFF. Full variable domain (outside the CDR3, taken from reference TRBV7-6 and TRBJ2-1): GAGVSQSPRYKVTKRGQDVALRCDPISGHVSLYWYRQALGQGPEFLTYFNYEAQQDKSGLPNDRFSAERPEGSISTLTIQRTEQRDSAMYRCASSSGDNEQFFGPGTRLTVL.

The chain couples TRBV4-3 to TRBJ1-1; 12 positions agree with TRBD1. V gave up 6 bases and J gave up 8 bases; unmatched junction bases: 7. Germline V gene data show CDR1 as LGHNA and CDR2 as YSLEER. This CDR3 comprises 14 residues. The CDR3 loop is CASSSGTGGWEAFF. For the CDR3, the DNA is TGCGCCAGCAGTTCCGGGACAGGGGGCTGGGAAGCTTTCTTT.

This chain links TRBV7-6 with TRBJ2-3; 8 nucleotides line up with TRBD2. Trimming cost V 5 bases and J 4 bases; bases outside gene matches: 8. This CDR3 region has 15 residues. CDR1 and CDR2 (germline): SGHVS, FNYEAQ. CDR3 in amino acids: CASSPTGGVADTQYF. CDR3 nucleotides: TGTGCCAGCAGCCCGACGGGGGGGGTCGCAGATACGCAGTATTTT.

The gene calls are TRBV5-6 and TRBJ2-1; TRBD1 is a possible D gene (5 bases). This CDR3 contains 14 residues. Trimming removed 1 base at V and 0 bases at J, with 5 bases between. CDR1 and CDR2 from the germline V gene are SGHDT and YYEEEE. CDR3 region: CASSLQGSYNEQFF. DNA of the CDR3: TGTGCCAGCAGCTTGCAGGGCTCCTACAATGAGCAGTTCTTC.

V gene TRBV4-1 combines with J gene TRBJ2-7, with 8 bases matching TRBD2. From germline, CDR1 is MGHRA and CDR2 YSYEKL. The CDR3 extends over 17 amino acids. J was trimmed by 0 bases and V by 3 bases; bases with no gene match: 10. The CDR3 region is CASSQWTTSGSSYEQYF. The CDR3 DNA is TGCGCCAGCAGCCAGTGGACTACTAGCGGAAGCTCCTACGAGCAGTACTTC.

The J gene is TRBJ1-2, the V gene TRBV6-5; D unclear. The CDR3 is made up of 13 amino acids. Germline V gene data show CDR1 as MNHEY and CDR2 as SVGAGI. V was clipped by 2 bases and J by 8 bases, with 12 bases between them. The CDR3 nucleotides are TGTGCCAGCAGTTACGGCGGGATTCGCGGCTACACCTTC. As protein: CASSYGGIRGYTF.

The CDR3 DNA sequence: TGTGCCAGCAAGTCGGTTTCTGAGGACGGTACAGGTGGAAAACTGTTTTTT. Amino acid sequence: CASKSVSEDGTGGKLFF. The chain couples TRBV5-6 to TRBJ1-4, with D perhaps TRBD1 (5 bases). The CDR3 sequence is 17 residues long. Per the germline V gene, CDR1 is SGHDT and CDR2 is YYEEEE. Trimming removed 6 bases at V and 10 bases at J, with 28 bases between.

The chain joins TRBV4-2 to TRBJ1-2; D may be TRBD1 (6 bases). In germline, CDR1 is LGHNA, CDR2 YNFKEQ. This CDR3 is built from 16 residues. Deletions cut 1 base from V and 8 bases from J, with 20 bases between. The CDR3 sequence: CASSQGSEDSSTGYTF. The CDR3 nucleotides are TGTGCCAGCAGCCAAGGTTCGGAGGACAGTTCGACGGGCTACACCTTC.

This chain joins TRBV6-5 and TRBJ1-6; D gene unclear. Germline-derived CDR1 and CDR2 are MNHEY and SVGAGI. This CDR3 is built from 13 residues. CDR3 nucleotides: TGTGCAACTTCCGGAGGGTTGAATTCACCCCTCCACTTT. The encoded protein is CATSGGLNSPLHF.

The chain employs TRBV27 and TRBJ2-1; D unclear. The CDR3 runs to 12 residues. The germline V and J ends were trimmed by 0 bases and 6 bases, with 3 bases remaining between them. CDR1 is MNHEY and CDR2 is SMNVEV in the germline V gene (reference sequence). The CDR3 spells CASSLSSNEQFF. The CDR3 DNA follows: TGTGCCAGCAGTTTATCGAGCAATGAGCAGTTCTTC.

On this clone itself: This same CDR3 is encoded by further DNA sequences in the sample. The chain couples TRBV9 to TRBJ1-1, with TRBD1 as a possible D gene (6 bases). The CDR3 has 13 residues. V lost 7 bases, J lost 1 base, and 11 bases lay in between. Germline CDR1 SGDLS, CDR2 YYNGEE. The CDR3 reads CASSATGNTEAFF. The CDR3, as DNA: TGTGCCAGCTCAGCGACAGGGAACACTGAAGCTTTCTTT. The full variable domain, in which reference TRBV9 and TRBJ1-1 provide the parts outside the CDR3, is DSGVTQTPKHLITATGQRVTLRCSPRSGDLSVYWYQQSLDQGLQFLIQYYNGEERAKGNILERFSAQQFPDLHSELNLSSLELGDSALYFCASSATGNTEAFFGQGTRLTVV.

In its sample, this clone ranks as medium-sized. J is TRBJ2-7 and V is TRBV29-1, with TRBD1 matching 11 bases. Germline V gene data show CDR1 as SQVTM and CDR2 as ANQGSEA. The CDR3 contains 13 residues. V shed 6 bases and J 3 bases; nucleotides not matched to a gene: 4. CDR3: CSVWGTGGYEQYF. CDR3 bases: TGCAGCGTGTGGGGGACAGGGGGCTACGAGCAGTACTTC.

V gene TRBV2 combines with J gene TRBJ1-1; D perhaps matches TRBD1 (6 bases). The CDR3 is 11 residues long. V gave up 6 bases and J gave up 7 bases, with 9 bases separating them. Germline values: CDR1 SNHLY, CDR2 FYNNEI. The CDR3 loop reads CASSRGGEAFF. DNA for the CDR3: TGTGCCAGCAGCAGGGGCGGTGAAGCTTTCTTT.

The CDR3 sequence: CASSLTSNYGYTF. DNA of the CDR3: TGTGCCAGCAGCCTCACATCCAACTATGGCTACACCTTC. V usage is TRBV27 and J usage is TRBJ1-2; D unresolved. The length of the CDR3 is 13 residues. V was cut by 6 bases and J by 2 bases, with 10 bases left in between. Germline lookup yields CDR1 MNHEY and CDR2 SMNVEV (reference sequence).